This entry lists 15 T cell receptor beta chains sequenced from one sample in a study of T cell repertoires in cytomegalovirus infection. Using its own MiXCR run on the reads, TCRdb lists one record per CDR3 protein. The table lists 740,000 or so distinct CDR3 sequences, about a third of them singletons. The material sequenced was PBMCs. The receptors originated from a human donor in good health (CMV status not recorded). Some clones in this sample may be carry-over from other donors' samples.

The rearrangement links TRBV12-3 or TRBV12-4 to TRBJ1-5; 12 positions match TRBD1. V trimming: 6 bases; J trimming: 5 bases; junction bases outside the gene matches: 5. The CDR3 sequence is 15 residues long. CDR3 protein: CASRTGQGAHQPQHF. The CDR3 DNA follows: TGTGCCAGCAGAACGGGACAGGGGGCCCATCAGCCCCAGCATTTT.

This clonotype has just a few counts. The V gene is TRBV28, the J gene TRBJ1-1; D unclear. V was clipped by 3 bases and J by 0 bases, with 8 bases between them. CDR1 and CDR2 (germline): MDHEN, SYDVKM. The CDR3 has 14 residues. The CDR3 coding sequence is TGTGCCAGCAGTTTTACGAACATGAACACTGAAGCTTTCTTT. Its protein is CASSFTNMNTEAFF.

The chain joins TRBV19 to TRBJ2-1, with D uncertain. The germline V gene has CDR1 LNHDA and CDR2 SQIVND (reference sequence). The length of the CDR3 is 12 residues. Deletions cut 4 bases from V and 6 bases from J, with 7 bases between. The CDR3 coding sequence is TGTGCCAGTAGTAACGTAGGCAATGAGCAGTTCTTC. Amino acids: CASSNVGNEQFF.

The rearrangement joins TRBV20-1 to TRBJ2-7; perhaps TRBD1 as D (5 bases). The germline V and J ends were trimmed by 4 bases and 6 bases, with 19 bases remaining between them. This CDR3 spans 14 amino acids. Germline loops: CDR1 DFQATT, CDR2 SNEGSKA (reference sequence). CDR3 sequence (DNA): TGCAGTGCTAATCGCCAGGGAATTCAAGGCGAGCAGTACTTC. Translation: CSANRQGIQGEQYF.

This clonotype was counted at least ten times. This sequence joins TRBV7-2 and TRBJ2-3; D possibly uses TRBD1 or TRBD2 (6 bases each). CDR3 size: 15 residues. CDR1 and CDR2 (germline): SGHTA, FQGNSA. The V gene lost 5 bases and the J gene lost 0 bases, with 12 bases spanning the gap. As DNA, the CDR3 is TGTGCCAGCAGCCCACAGGGAGGTAGCACAGATACGCAGTATTTT. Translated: CASSPQGGSTDTQYF.

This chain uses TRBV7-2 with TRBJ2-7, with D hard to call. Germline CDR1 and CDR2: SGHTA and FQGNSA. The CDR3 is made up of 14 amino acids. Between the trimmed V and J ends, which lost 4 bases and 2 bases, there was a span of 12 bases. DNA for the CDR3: TGTGCCAGCAGCTGGAATTTTGGGGCCTACGAGCAGTACTTC. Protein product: CASSWNFGAYEQYF.

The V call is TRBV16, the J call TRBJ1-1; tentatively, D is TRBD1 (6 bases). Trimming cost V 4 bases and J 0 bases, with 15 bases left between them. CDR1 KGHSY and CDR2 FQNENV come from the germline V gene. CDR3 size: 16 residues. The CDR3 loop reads CASSPLRAGVNTEAFF. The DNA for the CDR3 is TGTGCCAGCAGCCCCCTTCGGGCAGGGGTGAACACTGAAGCTTTCTTT.

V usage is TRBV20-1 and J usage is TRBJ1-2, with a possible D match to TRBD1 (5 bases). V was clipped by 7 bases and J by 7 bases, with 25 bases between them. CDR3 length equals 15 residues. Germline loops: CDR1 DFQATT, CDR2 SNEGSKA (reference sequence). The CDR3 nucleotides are TGCAGTGATAGGCCACCGGCCAGGGTATCCTTTGGCTACACCTTC. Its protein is CSDRPPARVSFGYTF.

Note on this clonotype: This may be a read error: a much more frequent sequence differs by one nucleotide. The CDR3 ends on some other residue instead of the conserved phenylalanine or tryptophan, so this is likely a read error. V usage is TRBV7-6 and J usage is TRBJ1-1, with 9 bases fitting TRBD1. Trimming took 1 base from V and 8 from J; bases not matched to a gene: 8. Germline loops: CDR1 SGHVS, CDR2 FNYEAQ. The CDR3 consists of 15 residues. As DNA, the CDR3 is TGTGCCAGCAGCTTAGAGGGGACAGGGTTGATGGAAGCTTTCTCT. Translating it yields CASSLEGTGLMEAFS.

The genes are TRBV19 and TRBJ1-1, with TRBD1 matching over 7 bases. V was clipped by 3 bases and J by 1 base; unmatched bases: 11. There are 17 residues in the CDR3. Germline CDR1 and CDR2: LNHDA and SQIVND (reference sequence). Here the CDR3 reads CASSMGANRGRNTEAFF. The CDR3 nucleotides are TGTGCCAGTAGTATGGGGGCCAACAGGGGCCGGAACACTGAAGCTTTCTTT.

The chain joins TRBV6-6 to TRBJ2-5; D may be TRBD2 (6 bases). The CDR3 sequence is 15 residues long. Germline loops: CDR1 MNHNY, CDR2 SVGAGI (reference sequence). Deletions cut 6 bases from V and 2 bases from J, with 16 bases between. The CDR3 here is CASSPMSGRQETQYF. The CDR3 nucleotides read TGTGCCAGCAGCCCCATGTCCGGGAGACAAGAGACCCAGTACTTC.

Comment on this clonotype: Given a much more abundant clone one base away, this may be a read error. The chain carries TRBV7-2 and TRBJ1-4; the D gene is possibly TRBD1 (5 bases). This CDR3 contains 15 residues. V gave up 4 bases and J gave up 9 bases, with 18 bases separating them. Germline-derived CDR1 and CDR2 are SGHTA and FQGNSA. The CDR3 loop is CASSYGQGVNKKLFF. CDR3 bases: TGTGCCAGCAGCTATGGACAAGGGGTGAATAAAAAACTGTTTTTT.

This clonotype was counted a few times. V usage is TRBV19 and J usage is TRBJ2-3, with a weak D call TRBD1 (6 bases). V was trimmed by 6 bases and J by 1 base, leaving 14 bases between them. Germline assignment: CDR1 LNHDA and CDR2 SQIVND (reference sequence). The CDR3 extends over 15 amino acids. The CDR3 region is CASSTPSGGTDTQYF. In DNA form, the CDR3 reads TGTGCCAGTAGCACTCCTTCAGGGGGCACAGATACGCAGTATTTT. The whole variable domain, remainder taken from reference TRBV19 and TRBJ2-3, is DGGITQSPKYLFRKEGQNVTLSCEQNLNHDAMYWYRQDPGQGLRLIYYSQIVNDFQKGDIAEGYSVSREKKESFPLTVTSAQKNPTAFYLCASSTPSGGTDTQYFGPGTRLTVL.

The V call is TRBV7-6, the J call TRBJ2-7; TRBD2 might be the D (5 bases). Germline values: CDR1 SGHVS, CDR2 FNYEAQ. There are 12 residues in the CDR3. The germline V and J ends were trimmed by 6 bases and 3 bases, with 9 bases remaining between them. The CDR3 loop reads CASSRTYYEQYF. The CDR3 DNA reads TGTGCCAGCAGTCGGACTTACTACGAGCAGTACTTC. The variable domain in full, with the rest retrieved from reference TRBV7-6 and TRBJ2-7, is GAGVSQSPRYKVTKRGQDVALRCDPISGHVSLYWYRQALGQGPEFLTYFNYEAQQDKSGLPNDRFSAERPEGSISTLTIQRTEQRDSAMYRCASSRTYYEQYFGPGTRLTVT.

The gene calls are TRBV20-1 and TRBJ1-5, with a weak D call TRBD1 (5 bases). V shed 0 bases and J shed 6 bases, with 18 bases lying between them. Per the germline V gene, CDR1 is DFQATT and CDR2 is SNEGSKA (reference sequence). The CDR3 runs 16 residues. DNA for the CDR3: TGCAGTGCTAGAGATCCGTCTCCAGGGATAAGTCAGCCCCAGCATTTT. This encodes CSARDPSPGISQPQHF.